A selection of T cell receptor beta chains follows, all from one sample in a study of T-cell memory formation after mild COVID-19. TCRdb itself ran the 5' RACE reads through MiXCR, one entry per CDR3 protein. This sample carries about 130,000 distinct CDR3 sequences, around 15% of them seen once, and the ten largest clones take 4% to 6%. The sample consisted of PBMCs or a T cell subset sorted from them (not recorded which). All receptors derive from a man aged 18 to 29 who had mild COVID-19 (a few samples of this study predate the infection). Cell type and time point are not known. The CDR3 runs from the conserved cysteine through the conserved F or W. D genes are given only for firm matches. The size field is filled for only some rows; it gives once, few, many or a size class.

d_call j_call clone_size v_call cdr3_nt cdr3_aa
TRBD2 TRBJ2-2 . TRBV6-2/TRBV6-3 TGTGCCAGCAGTTACTTCCGGGGGGACTCGGCGAACACCGGGGAGCTGTTTTTT CASSYFRGDSANTGELFF
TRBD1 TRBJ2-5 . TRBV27 TGTGCCAGCAGTAAACGGGGACAGATCCAAGAGACCCAGTACTTC CASSKRGQIQETQYF
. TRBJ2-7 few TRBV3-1 TGTGCCAGCAGCCAAGTTAGCGTTTCGGGGAGCTACGAGCAGTACTTC CASSQVSVSGSYEQYF
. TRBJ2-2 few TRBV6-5 TGTGCCAGCCTTTCCTTATTCCCGGTGGGGCGCAGCACCGGGGAGCTGTTTTTT CASLSLFPVGRSTGELFF
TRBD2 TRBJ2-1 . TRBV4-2 TGTGCCAGCAGCCCCCGGATACTAGCGGGGGGTAGCAATGAGCAGTTCTTC CASSPRILAGGSNEQFF
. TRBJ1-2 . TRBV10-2 TGCGCCAGCAGTTTAACCCGAGCCCATGGCTACACCTTC CASSLTRAHGYTF
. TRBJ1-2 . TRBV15 TGTGCCACCAGCAGTCAGGGCTATGGCTACACCTTC CATSSQGYGYTF
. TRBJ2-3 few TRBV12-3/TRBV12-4 TGTGCCAGCAGGTCCGGGGTCCCTAGCACAGATACGCAGTATTTT CASRSGVPSTDTQYF
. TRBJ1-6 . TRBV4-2 TGTGCCAGCAGCCAAGGGGTCAGCTCCTATAATTCACCCCTCCACTTT CASSQGVSSYNSPLHF
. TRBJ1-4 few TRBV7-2 TGTGCCAGCAGCTTAGGGGGGGCAGGGAATAATGAAAAACTGTTTTTT CASSLGGAGNNEKLFF
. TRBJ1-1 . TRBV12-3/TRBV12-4 TGTGCCAGCAGTTTAGCGGGGGGGATTTTGAACACTGAAGCTTTCTTT CASSLAGGILNTEAFF
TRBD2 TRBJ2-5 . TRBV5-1 TGCGCCAGCAGCGCGGGGGAACAAGAGACCCAGTACTTC CASSAGEQETQYF
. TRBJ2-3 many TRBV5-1 TGCGCCAGCAGCTTGGCCGACAGTCCCAGCACAGATACGCAGTATTTT CASSLADSPSTDTQYF
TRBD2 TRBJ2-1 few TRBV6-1 TGTGCCAGTAGGACTAGCGGGGGATTCGATGAGCAGTTCTTC CASRTSGGFDEQFF
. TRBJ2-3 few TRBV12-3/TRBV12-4 TGTGCCAGCAGTTTGGGTCGCGGTAGCACAGATACGCAGTATTTT CASSLGRGSTDTQYF
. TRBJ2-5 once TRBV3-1 TGTGCCAGTGGACTGGTCCAAGAGACCCAGTACTTC CASGLVQETQYF
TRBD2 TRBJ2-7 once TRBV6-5 TGTGCCAGCAGTTCCGGACTAGCGGGAACCTACGAGCAGTACTTC CASSSGLAGTYEQYF
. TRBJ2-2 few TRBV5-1 TGCGCCAGCAGCTTGGATCGGACTATCACCGGGGAGCTGTTTTTT CASSLDRTITGELFF
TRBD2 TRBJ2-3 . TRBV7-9 TGTGCCAGCAGCTCCCTAACTAGCGGTGATACGCAGTATTTT CASSSLTSGDTQYF
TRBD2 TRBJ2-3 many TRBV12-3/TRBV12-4 TGTGCCAGCAGTCTCTCGGGGACTAGAGGAGATACGCAGTATTTT CASSLSGTRGDTQYF
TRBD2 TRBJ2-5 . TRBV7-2 TGTGCCAGCAGGTCCCAGCGGGGGGGCGGAGAGACCCAGTACTTC CASRSQRGGGETQYF
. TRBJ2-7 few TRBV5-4 TGTGCCAGCAGCTTCGGCCAGAATTACGAGCAGTACTTC CASSFGQNYEQYF
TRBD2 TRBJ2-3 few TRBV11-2 TGTGCCAGCAGCATCTGGACTAGCGGGGGGTTCACAGATACGCAGTATTTT CASSIWTSGGFTDTQYF
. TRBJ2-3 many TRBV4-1 TGCGCCAGCAGCGGGGAAGGTTTCCCTAGCACAGATACGCAGTATTTT CASSGEGFPSTDTQYF
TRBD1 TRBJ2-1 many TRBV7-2 TGTGCCAGCAGCTTAGAGGTTGACAGGGCGATCAATTACAATGAGCAGTTCTTC CASSLEVDRAINYNEQFF
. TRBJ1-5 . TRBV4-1 TGCGCCAGCAGCCAAGGCCTGCCATTGGGCCAGCCCCAGCATTTT CASSQGLPLGQPQHF
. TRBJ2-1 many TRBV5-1 TGCGCCAGCAGCTCCGGACGGACCTACAATGAGCAGTTCTTC CASSSGRTYNEQFF
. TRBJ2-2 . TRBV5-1 TGCGCCAGCAGCTTGGACGTAGGGAAGACCGGGGAGCTGTTTTTT CASSLDVGKTGELFF
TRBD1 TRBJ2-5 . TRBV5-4 TGTGCCAGCAGCATTGGACAGGGGGAGACCCAGTACTTC CASSIGQGETQYF
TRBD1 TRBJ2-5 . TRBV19 TGTGCCAGTAGTCGGGGGACAGGGAAAGAGACCCAGTACTTC CASSRGTGKETQYF
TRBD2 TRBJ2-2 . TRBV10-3 TGTGCCATCAAATTTTCCCCAGGGACTAATACCGGGGAGCTGTTTTTT CAIKFSPGTNTGELFF
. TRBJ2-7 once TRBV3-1 TGTGCCAGCAGCTTCCGGGACCTCCTAGGGGAGCAGTACTTC CASSFRDLLGEQYF
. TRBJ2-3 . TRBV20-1 TGCAGTGCTAGAGCATCAGGCAGGGTAGGGGGCACAGATACGCAGTATTTT CSARASGRVGGTDTQYF
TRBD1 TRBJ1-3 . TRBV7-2 TGTGCCAGCAGCCAATGGACAGGGACTGGAAACACCATATATTTT CASSQWTGTGNTIYF
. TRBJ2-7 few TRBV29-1 TGCAGCGTCGCCGGGGATCGGGACCTTCCTTATGAGCAGTACTTC CSVAGDRDLPYEQYF
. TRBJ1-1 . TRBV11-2 TGTGCCAGCAGCTCGGGACATTACACTGAAGCTTTCTTT CASSSGHYTEAFF
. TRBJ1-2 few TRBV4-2 TGTGCCAGCAGCCCTTTCGAATCGGGGCCCTATGGCTACACCTTC CASSPFESGPYGYTF
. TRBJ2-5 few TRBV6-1 TGTGCCAGCAAACTAGGGGGGACCCAGTACTTC CASKLGGTQYF
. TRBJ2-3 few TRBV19 TGTGCCAGTAGTAGGCAACAGGGCTCTAGCACAGATACGCAGTATTTT CASSRQQGSSTDTQYF
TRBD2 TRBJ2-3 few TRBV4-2 TGTGCCAGCAGCCAGGACGTAGCGGGGGGGCCCAAGGATACGCAGTATTTT CASSQDVAGGPKDTQYF
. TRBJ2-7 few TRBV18 TGTGCCAGCTCACACGGGGGCTACTCCTACGAGCAGTACTTC CASSHGGYSYEQYF
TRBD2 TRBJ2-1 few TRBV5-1 TGCGCCAGCACCCTGGGGGGGGTTGGCAATGAGCAGTTCTTC CASTLGGVGNEQFF
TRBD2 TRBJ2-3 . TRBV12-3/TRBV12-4 TGTGCCAGCAGTTTAGTTAGCGGGGGGGCCGGACCGCAGTATTTT CASSLVSGGAGPQYF
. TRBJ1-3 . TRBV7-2 TGTGCCAGCAGCCTCCTCTTCTCTGGAAACACCATATATTTT CASSLLFSGNTIYF
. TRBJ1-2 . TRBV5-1 TGCGCCAGCCACAGAGAAGCCGGGTCCTTCTATGGCTACACCTTC CASHREAGSFYGYTF
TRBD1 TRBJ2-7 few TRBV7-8 TGTGCCAGCAGCTGGGGGTGGACAGGGGGAGACGAGCAGTACTTC CASSWGWTGGDEQYF
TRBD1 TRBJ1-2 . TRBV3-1 TGTGCCAGCAGCCCGGGACAGGGGGCTTATGGCTACACCTTC CASSPGQGAYGYTF
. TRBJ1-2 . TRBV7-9 TGTGCCAGCAGCCTCGGAGAGGATGGCTACACCTTC CASSLGEDGYTF
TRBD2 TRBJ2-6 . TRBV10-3 TGTGCCATCAGTGCCCAGCTGTGGGGGGGCAACGTCCTGACTTTC CAISAQLWGGNVLTF
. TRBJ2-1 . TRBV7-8 TGTGCCAGCAGCCTTAATGGAGGGGGGAACTACAATGAGCAGTTCTTC CASSLNGGGNYNEQFF
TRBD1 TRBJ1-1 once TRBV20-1 TGCAGTGCTCGGAGGGGGCCTGTGAACACTGAAGCTTTCTTT CSARRGPVNTEAFF
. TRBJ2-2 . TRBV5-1 TGCGCCAGCAGCGGAGCGTTGGTGGACGGGGAGCTGTTTTTT CASSGALVDGELFF
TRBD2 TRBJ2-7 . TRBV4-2 TGTGCCAGCAGCCAAGCCCTCTCCGGGGGGGCCTACGAGCAGTACTTC CASSQALSGGAYEQYF